Following are 27 T cell receptor beta chains from one sample sequenced in a study of CD8 T cells in Susac syndrome. Random hexamers primed reverse transcription of about 0.45 to 1 ug RNA. TCRdb fed the immunoSEQ multiplex PCR reads into MiXCR, producing one record per CDR3 protein. Among about 300,000 distinct CDR3 sequences listed, 70% to 90% were seen once. Sequencing was done on a sample of CD8+ T cells from PBMCs. The receptor set was obtained from a human donor with multiple sclerosis.

The genes are TRBV24-1 and TRBJ2-2; TRBD1 matches 9 bases. The CDR3 extends over 16 amino acids. Germline V lookup: CDR1 KGHDR, CDR2 SFDVKD. Losses at the gene ends were 1 base for V and 4 bases for J; bases not matched to a gene: 3. The CDR3: CATSDFNRGPTGELFF. The DNA of the CDR3 is TGTGCCACCAGTGATTTCAACAGGGGGCCCACCGGGGAGCTGTTTTTT.

The chain combines TRBV6-2 or TRBV6-3 with TRBJ1-1; D not certain. V was clipped by 2 bases and J by 1 base, with 11 bases between them. This CDR3 spans 15 amino acids. Germline CDR1 is MNHEY and CDR2 is SVGEGT. CDR3 loop: CASSYLWQPNTEAFF. In DNA, the CDR3 is TGTGCCAGCAGTTACCTGTGGCAGCCGAACACTGAAGCTTTCTTT.

In its sample, this clonotype was seen a few times. V is TRBV6-5 and J is TRBJ2-7, with 11 nucleotides matching TRBD2. Germline V CDR1 and CDR2: MNHEY, SVGAGI. The junction had 14 bases not matched to a gene; V was cut back by 3 bases and J by 4 bases. The CDR3 runs 18 residues. The CDR3 loop reads CASSYRWYTRTSGYEQYF. CDR3 DNA sequence: TGTGCCAGCAGTTATCGGTGGTACACCAGGACTAGCGGGTACGAGCAGTACTTC.

This clonotype appeared once. The J gene is TRBJ1-3, the V gene TRBV6-5, with D hard to call. CDR3 length: 15 residues. Germline values: CDR1 MNHEY, CDR2 SVGAGI. Trimming took off 6 bases at V and 0 bases at J, with 12 bases between the two ends. The CDR3, as DNA: TGTGCCAGCAGCCCATCGCCGGTCTCTGGAAACACCATATATTTT. It encodes CASSPSPVSGNTIYF.

This chain connects TRBV19 to TRBJ2-5, with 10 bases matching TRBD2. The V and J ends lost 7 bases and 4 bases, in that order; junction bases with no gene match: 9. CDR1 and CDR2 (germline): LNHDA, SQIVND (reference sequence). The CDR3 contains 15 residues. The CDR3 bases are TGTGCCAGTAACATAGCGGGAGGAAAGGGAGAGACCCAGTACTTC. Its translation: CASNIAGGKGETQYF.

The chain employs TRBV15 and TRBJ2-7, with TRBD2 identical over 9 bases. The CDR3 length is 15 residues. The junction had 7 bases not matched to a gene; V was cut back by 0 bases and J by 7 bases. From germline, CDR1 is LNHNV and CDR2 YYDKDF (reference sequence). DNA for the CDR3: TGTGCCACCAGCAGAGATATACTAGCGGGTGAGGAGCAGTACTTC. Its translation is CATSRDILAGEEQYF.

The V gene is TRBV4-3, the J gene TRBJ1-1; D may be TRBD1 (5 bases). The germline CDR1 and CDR2 sequences are LGHNA and YSLEER. The CDR3 extends over 16 amino acids. V lost 4 bases to trimming and J lost 6 bases, with 21 bases between them. CDR3 in DNA: TGCGCCAGCAGCCCTTGGGGCGGCGTCTTCCTTTCTGAAGCTTTCTTT. Protein: CASSPWGGVFLSEAFF.

The chain employs TRBV4-3 and TRBJ1-5; a possible D gene is TRBD1 (5 bases). CDR1 is LGHNA, CDR2 YSLEER, per germline. The CDR3 covers 13 residues. V was cut by 4 bases and J by 6 bases, with 10 bases left in between. The CDR3 DNA follows: TGCGCCAGCAGCCGCTGGAGGGGTCAGCCCCAGCATTTT. It codes for CASSRWRGQPQHF.

The chain joins TRBV25-1 to TRBJ2-2; 11 nucleotides agree with TRBD2. The CDR3 has 18 amino acids. Germline V lookup: CDR1 MGHDK, CDR2 SYGVNS. The trim removed 1 base at V and 0 bases at J, leaving 4 bases unmatched. In DNA form, the CDR3 reads TGTGCCAGCAGTGAATTAATACTAGCGGGAGCGAACACCGGGGAGCTGTTTTTT. It encodes CASSELILAGANTGELFF.

The genes are TRBV28 and TRBJ1-5, with D unclear. Germline V gene lookup returns CDR1 MDHEN and CDR2 SYDVKM. The CDR3 has 14 residues. V lost 6 bases, J lost 0 bases, and 9 bases lay in between. The CDR3 is CASSQTYSNQPQHF. DNA of the CDR3: TGTGCCAGCAGCCAGACCTATAGCAATCAGCCCCAGCATTTT.

This clonotype was seen only a few times. This chain connects TRBV19 to TRBJ2-7; no clear D. The ends were cut back, 6 bases at V and 2 bases at J, with 5 bases in the middle. Germline CDR1 reads LNHDA; CDR2 reads SQIVND (reference sequence). The CDR3 contains 11 residues. The CDR3 sequence is CASSDAYEQYF. The CDR3 region has the DNA TGTGCCAGTAGCGACGCCTACGAGCAGTACTTC.

The chain employs TRBV7-9 and TRBJ2-7, with 12 bases lining up with TRBD1. V trimming: 8 bases; J trimming: 7 bases; junction bases outside the gene matches: 6. This CDR3 has 13 amino acids. Germline CDR1 SEHNR, CDR2 FQNEAQ (reference sequence). CDR3 amino acids: CASRDRGPGEQYF. CDR3 in DNA: TGTGCCAGCCGGGACAGGGGGCCCGGAGAGCAGTACTTC.

J is TRBJ2-7 and V is TRBV29-1; D is possibly TRBD1 (8 bases). Germline assignment: CDR1 SQVTM and CDR2 ANQGSEA. The CDR3 loop spans 13 amino acids. Trimming removed 5 bases at V and 2 bases at J, with 13 bases between. The CDR3 region has the DNA TGCAGCGTTCGACAGGGGACTACCTACGAGCAGTACTTC. Amino acid sequence: CSVRQGTTYEQYF.

The CDR3 DNA sequence: TGTGCCAGCAGTTTAGAAGGCGGGAGAACAGATACGCAGTATTTT. Its protein product is CASSLEGGRTDTQYF. The rearrangement uses TRBV27 and TRBJ2-3; the match to TRBD2 covers 7 bases. J gave up 3 bases and V 2 bases, and 5 bases lay outside the gene matches. Germline-derived CDR1 and CDR2 are MNHEY and SMNVEV (reference sequence). This CDR3 has 15 amino acids.

V gene TRBV29-1 combines with J gene TRBJ2-7; possibly TRBD2 for D (6 bases). V lost 6 bases and J 2 bases, leaving 14 bases between the germline ends. The germline V gene encodes CDR1 SQVTM and CDR2 ANQGSEA. This CDR3 region has 13 residues. CDR3 sequence (DNA): TGCAGCGTCCCACGGGACTTCACCTACGAGCAGTACTTC. This sequence encodes CSVPRDFTYEQYF.

This chain joins TRBV19 and TRBJ2-6; no reliable D call. The V gene lost 6 bases and the J gene lost 2 bases, with 5 bases spanning the gap. The CDR3 runs 13 residues. Germline CDR1 reads LNHDA; CDR2 reads SQIVND (reference sequence). CDR3 protein: CASSQTGANVLTF. CDR3 in DNA: TGTGCCAGTAGCCAGACTGGGGCCAACGTCCTGACTTTC. Drawing the rest from reference TRBV19 and TRBJ2-6, the complete variable domain is DGGITQSPKYLFRKEGQNVTLSCEQNLNHDAMYWYRQDPGQGLRLIYYSQIVNDFQKGDIAEGYSVSREKKESFPLTVTSAQKNPTAFYLCASSQTGANVLTFGAGSRLTVL.

In its sample, this clonotype was seen once. V usage is TRBV3-1 and J usage is TRBJ2-7; D call uncertain. The V gene's germline CDR1 is LGHDT and CDR2 YNNKEL (reference sequence). The CDR3 spans 15 residues. The V end was cut by 0 bases, the J end by 1 base, with 10 bases between. The CDR3, as DNA: TGTGCCAGCAGCCAAGACCCTGGCTATTCCTACGAGCAGTACTTC. Encoded protein: CASSQDPGYSYEQYF.

The chain recombines TRBV6-1 with TRBJ1-5, with D uncertain. Germline CDR1 reads MNHNS; CDR2 reads SASEGT. This CDR3 region has 17 residues. V lost 5 bases and J lost 0, with 17 bases in between. As DNA, the CDR3 is TGTGCCAGCAGTCCCTTAACAAAGCCTTATAGCAATCAGCCCCAGCATTTT. Translation: CASSPLTKPYSNQPQHF.

The gene calls are TRBV4-3 and TRBJ2-2, with 14 positions matching TRBD2. Germline CDR1 reads LGHNA; CDR2 reads YSLEER. V lost 0 bases, J lost 4 bases, and 7 bases stayed unmatched. The CDR3 has 19 amino acids. CDR3 coding DNA: TGCGCCAGCAGCCAAGATGGGGGGACTAGCGGGAGTGTCACCGGGGAGCTGTTTTTT. Translated, it gives CASSQDGGTSGSVTGELFF.

The CDR3 spells CAWTRTATDTQYF. The CDR3 DNA reads TGTGCCTGGACAAGGACAGCGACAGATACGCAGTATTTT. The chain employs TRBV30 and TRBJ2-3; D is perhaps TRBD1 (6 bases). CDR1 is GTSNPN and CDR2 is SVGIG in the germline V gene (reference sequence). V lost 4 bases and J 3 bases, leaving 11 bases between the germline ends. The CDR3 length is 13 residues.

The chain joins TRBV5-6 to TRBJ2-5; 12 positions match TRBD2. The V gene end was trimmed by 4 bases and the J gene end by 5 bases; junction bases not matched to a gene: 12. The germline CDR1 and CDR2 sequences are SGHDT and YYEEEE. The length of the CDR3 is 17 residues. The CDR3 spells CASSLGTLAGGPETQYF. Written as DNA, the CDR3 is TGTGCCAGCAGCCTTGGCACCCTAGCGGGAGGGCCGGAGACCCAGTACTTC. Full variable domain (missing parts from reference TRBV5-6 and TRBJ2-5): DAGVTQSPTHLIKTRGQQVTLRCSPKSGHDTVSWYQQALGQGPQFIFQYYEEEERQRGNFPDRFSGHQFPNYSSELNVNALLLGDSALYLCASSLGTLAGGPETQYFGPGTRLLVL.

The J gene is TRBJ2-1, the V gene TRBV20-1, with 12 nucleotides matching TRBD2. V shed 4 bases, J shed 3 bases, and the junction held 7 bases outside the gene matches. Germline CDR1 reads DFQATT; CDR2 reads SNEGSKA (reference sequence). This CDR3 spans 16 amino acids. Here the CDR3 DNA reads TGCAGTGCTAATGACGGACTAGCGGGAATCTACAATGAGCAGTTCTTC. The encoded protein is CSANDGLAGIYNEQFF.

This chain connects TRBV20-1 to TRBJ2-1, with 11 nucleotides matching TRBD2. Germline CDR1 and CDR2: DFQATT and SNEGSKA (reference sequence). This CDR3 has 15 residues. Trimming at V came to 6 bases and at J to 4 bases, leaving 8 bases not matched to a gene. The chain's CDR3 is CSARELAGGYNEQFF. For the CDR3, the DNA is TGCAGTGCGAGGGAGCTAGCGGGAGGATACAATGAGCAGTTCTTC.

V usage is TRBV24-1 and J usage is TRBJ1-1; D is uncertain. CDR1 and CDR2 from the germline V gene are KGHDR and SFDVKD. The ends were cut back, 3 bases at V and 1 base at J, with 11 bases in the middle. The CDR3 loop spans 15 amino acids. The CDR3 sequence is CATSDRNHPNTEAFF. In nucleotides, the CDR3 is TGTGCCACCAGTGATCGGAATCATCCGAACACTGAAGCTTTCTTT.

This clonotype was observed a handful of times. A read error may account for a junction end that differs from germline. The chain has TRBV6-6 and TRBJ2-7; 7 positions agree with TRBD1. The CDR3 has 16 amino acids. The germline CDR1 and CDR2 sequences are MNHNY and SVGAGI (reference sequence). CDR3 region: CDSSYTLTGYSYEQYF. The CDR3 DNA sequence: TGTGACAGCAGTTACACCCTGACAGGGTACTCCTACGAGCAGTACTTC.

The gene calls are TRBV30 and TRBJ2-7; 8 bases fit TRBD2. Germline values: CDR1 GTSNPN, CDR2 SVGIG (reference sequence). Unmatched junction bases numbered 1, after V lost 3 bases and J lost 3 bases. The CDR3 is 12 residues long. The CDR3 DNA reads as TGTGCCTGGAGGACTAGCGTCTACGAGCAGTACTTC. It specifies CAWRTSVYEQYF.

The chain carries TRBV6-2 or TRBV6-3 and TRBJ1-2; no clear D gene. The CDR3 is 15 residues long. Per the germline V gene, CDR1 is MNHEY and CDR2 is SVGEGT. V was cut by 2 bases and J by 8 bases, with 18 bases left in between. CDR3 region: CASSYGVTSPQGYTF. DNA for the CDR3: TGTGCCAGCAGTTACGGAGTAACGTCCCCTCAAGGCTACACCTTC.